The 20 T cell receptor beta chains below all came from one sample that was sequenced in a study of shared clonotypes between healthy human individuals. Generated by immunoSEQ multiplex PCR, the TCRdb table keeps only in-frame clones and is missing some. The sample records millions of clones, around 90% being singletons. The sequencing input was naive CD4+ T cells sorted from blood. The subset here: CD45RA+ positively selected. These receptor sequences come from a man aged 18 to 30 in good health.

The gene calls are TRBV11-2 and TRBJ2-7; either TRBD1 or TRBD2 may supply D (5 bases each). The CDR3 consists of 15 residues. Germline CDR1 SGHAT, CDR2 FQNNGV. Trimming removed 2 bases from V and 1 base from J, with 12 bases in between. The CDR3 bases are TGTGCCAGCAGCTTACTGGGACGCCTATCCTACGAGCAGTACTTC. Encoded protein: CASSLLGRLSYEQYF.

The chain couples TRBV30 to TRBJ2-2, with TRBD1 identical over 8 bases. Trimming cost V 6 bases and J 3 bases; bases outside gene matches: 9. This CDR3 has 15 amino acids. Germline V gene data show CDR1 as GTSNPN and CDR2 as SVGIG (reference sequence). CDR3 nucleotide sequence: TGTGCCTGCCGAGGGGGACAGGCTTACACCGGGGAGCTGTTTTTT. It is translated as CACRGGQAYTGELFF. Filled out from reference TRBV30 and TRBJ2-2, the complete variable domain reads SQTIHQWPATLVQPVGSPLSLECTVEGTSNPNLYWYRQAAGRGLQLLFYSVGIGQISSEVPQNLSASRPQDRQFILSSKKLLLSDSGFYLCACRGGQAYTGELFFGEGSRLTVL.

The table lists this clone with a few counts. The CDR3 spells CAWGSGHQNSPLHF. DNA for the CDR3: TGTGCCTGGGGATCGGGACACCAAAATTCACCCCTCCACTTT. The V gene is TRBV30, the J gene TRBJ1-6, with D perhaps TRBD1 (6 bases). The CDR3 spans 14 residues. V was cut by 5 bases and J by 7 bases, with 15 bases left in between. Germline lookup yields CDR1 GTSNPN and CDR2 SVGIG (reference sequence).

The chain links TRBV7-2 to TRBJ1-2, with D perhaps matching TRBD1 (6 bases). The V gene's germline CDR1 is SGHTA and CDR2 FQGNSA. This CDR3 has 13 residues. V was trimmed by 2 bases and J by 8 bases, leaving 12 bases between them. CDR3 sequence: CASSLREGEGYTF. The DNA for the CDR3 is TGTGCCAGCAGCTTACGGGAGGGGGAAGGCTACACCTTC. Combining the CDR3 with reference TRBV7-2 and TRBJ1-2 gives the whole variable domain GAGVSQSPSNKVTEKGKDVELRCDPISGHTALYWYRQSLGQGLEFLIYFQGNSAPDKSGLPSDRFSAERTGGSVSTLTIQRTQQEDSAVYLCASSLREGEGYTFGSGTRLTVV.

The V call is TRBV4-1, the J call TRBJ2-3; D call uncertain. Trimming left V 0 bases short and J 0 bases short, with 4 bases between. There are 14 residues in the CDR3. The germline V gene encodes CDR1 MGHRA and CDR2 YSYEKL. In DNA form, the CDR3 reads TGCGCCAGCAGCCAAGATGTGAGCACAGATACGCAGTATTTT. Protein sequence: CASSQDVSTDTQYF.

The rearrangement uses TRBV9 and TRBJ1-6; no definite D call. V was pared by 4 bases and J by 7 bases, with 15 bases between. The CDR3 consists of 15 residues. Germline V gene lookup returns CDR1 SGDLS and CDR2 YYNGEE. In DNA, the CDR3 is TGTGCCAGCAGCACCACGGACGGGCTCAATTCACCCCTCCACTTT. It yields the protein CASSTTDGLNSPLHF.

This clone was seen a handful of times. This sequence joins TRBV5-1 and TRBJ1-5; D not certain. The CDR3 sequence is 15 residues long. CDR1 is SGHRS and CDR2 is YFSETQ in the germline V gene. Trimming took 0 bases from V and 7 from J, leaving 14 bases between them. The CDR3 protein is CASSLDPGEGQPQHF. The CDR3, as DNA: TGCGCCAGCAGCTTGGATCCCGGGGAAGGGCAGCCCCAGCATTTT.

The V call is TRBV11-1, the J call TRBJ2-7; 9 positions agree with TRBD1. Germline values: CDR1 SGHAT, CDR2 FQDESV (reference sequence). This CDR3 region has 15 residues. The V segment lost 3 bases and the J segment 3 bases; nucleotides outside the gene matches: 6. The CDR3 loop reads CASSFITGGFYEQYF. The CDR3 DNA sequence: TGTGCCAGCAGCTTTATTACAGGGGGCTTCTACGAGCAGTACTTC.

This chain connects TRBV9 to TRBJ2-1; weak D call: TRBD1 (6 bases). The V end was cut by 0 bases, the J end by 7 bases, with 11 bases between. Germline V gives CDR1 SGDLS, CDR2 YYNGEE. CDR3 size: 14 residues. The CDR3 loop reads CASSVDSRGNEQFF. CDR3 DNA: TGTGCCAGCAGCGTAGATAGTAGGGGGAATGAGCAGTTCTTC.

The V and J genes are TRBV12-5 and TRBJ1-3, with 8 positions matching TRBD1. CDR3 length equals 14 residues. Trimming removed 5 bases from V and 2 bases from J; junction bases left unmatched: 2. The V gene's germline CDR1 is LGHNT and CDR2 FRNRAP. CDR3 amino acids: CASGETGAGNTIYF. CDR3 coding DNA: TGTGCTAGTGGTGAGACAGGGGCTGGAAACACCATATATTTT.

The chain couples TRBV7-2 to TRBJ2-3; possibly TRBD1 or TRBD2 for D (6 bases each). This CDR3 region has 17 residues. V dropped 2 bases and J dropped 4 bases, with 19 bases sitting between them. Germline V gene sequence: CDR1 SGHTA, CDR2 FQGNSA. CDR3 residues: CASSLLGGGTTSDTQYF. The CDR3 DNA sequence: TGTGCCAGCAGCTTATTGGGGGGCGGAACCACATCAGATACGCAGTATTTT.

This clone came up a few times. The chain is built from TRBV4-1 and TRBJ1-1; tentatively, D is TRBD1 (5 bases). From germline, CDR1 is MGHRA and CDR2 YSYEKL. The CDR3 contains 18 residues. Trimming shortened V by 0 bases and J by 1 base, and 18 bases separated the two germline ends. This chain's CDR3 is CASSQEDPGLHGNTEAFF. As DNA, the CDR3 is TGCGCCAGCAGCCAAGAAGACCCAGGGCTTCATGGGAACACTGAAGCTTTCTTT.

This sequence joins TRBV25-1 and TRBJ2-7, with 10 positions matching TRBD1. With V trimmed by 6 bases and J by 2 bases, 7 bases remained unmatched. The CDR3 is made up of 15 amino acids. The germline gives CDR1 MGHDK, CDR2 SYGVNS. The CDR3 nucleotides read TGTGCCAGCAGCTTAACGGGACAGGGGACCTACGAGCAGTACTTC. The encoded protein is CASSLTGQGTYEQYF.

V is TRBV18 and J is TRBJ2-7; D unclear. V was cut by 5 bases and J by 3 bases, with 14 bases left in between. This CDR3 has 14 residues. Germline V gives CDR1 KGHSH, CDR2 LQKENI. The CDR3 DNA is TGTGCCAGCTCAGCCCAAGGGCAGAACTACGAGCAGTACTTC. As protein: CASSAQGQNYEQYF.

In nucleotides, the CDR3 is TGCGCCAGCAGTCAGTCCGGGACTAGCGTCTACGAGCAGTACTTC. Amino acid sequence: CASSQSGTSVYEQYF. The rearrangement links TRBV5-1 to TRBJ2-7; TRBD2 aligns across 10 bases. This CDR3 region has 15 residues. Germline CDR1 reads SGHRS; CDR2 reads YFSETQ. Trimming removed 5 bases from V and 3 bases from J; junction bases left unmatched: 8.

Comments on this clone: The sample carries other DNA sequences with the same CDR3. The gene calls are TRBV18 and TRBJ1-1, with a weak D call TRBD1 (6 bases). Germline CDR1 reads KGHSH; CDR2 reads LQKENI. Trimming shortened V by 2 bases and J by 1 base, and 8 bases separated the two germline ends. The length of the CDR3 is 14 residues. The CDR3 here is CASSPGQTNTEAFF. CDR3 nucleotide sequence: TGTGCCAGCTCACCAGGACAGACGAACACTGAAGCTTTCTTT. The variable domain in full, with the rest retrieved from reference TRBV18 and TRBJ1-1, is NAGVMQNPRHLVRRRGQEARLRCSPMKGHSHVYWYRQLPEEGLKFMVYLQKENIIDESGMPKERFSAEFPKEGPSILRIQQVVRGDSAAYFCASSPGQTNTEAFFGQGTRLTVV.

This clone was seen only a few times. The rearrangement links TRBV14 to TRBJ1-2; 11 bases agree with TRBD1. There are 14 residues in the CDR3. Germline trimming cut 1 base from V and 10 bases from J; bases unmatched to any gene: 5. Per germline, CDR1 SGHDN and CDR2 FVKESK. The DNA of the CDR3 is TGTGCCAGCAGCCAAGGGGGACAGGGGGAACACTACACCTTC. It codes for CASSQGGQGEHYTF.

The chain combines TRBV6-1 with TRBJ2-7, with D perhaps given as TRBD1 or TRBD2 (5 bases each). Germline CDR1 reads MNHNS; CDR2 reads SASEGT. The CDR3 totals 16 residues. Trimming cost V 1 base and J 2 bases, with 15 bases left between them. CDR3 coding DNA: TGTGCCAGCAGTGAAGTAGGGACCGTGTCCACCTACGAGCAGTACTTC. Protein: CASSEVGTVSTYEQYF.

V gene TRBV18 combines with J gene TRBJ1-4; D is ambiguous. CDR3 length equals 15 residues. Germline CDR1 KGHSH, CDR2 LQKENI. Trimming stripped 3 bases from V and 8 bases from J, with 16 bases between. As DNA, the CDR3 is TGTGCCAGCTCACCCCCCGGCGGGGAGGGCGAAAAACTGTTTTTT. This gives the protein CASSPPGGEGEKLFF. The full variable domain, in which reference TRBV18 and TRBJ1-4 provide the parts outside the CDR3, is NAGVMQNPRHLVRRRGQEARLRCSPMKGHSHVYWYRQLPEEGLKFMVYLQKENIIDESGMPKERFSAEFPKEGPSILRIQQVVRGDSAAYFCASSPPGGEGEKLFFGSGTQLSVL.

The chain links TRBV7-8 to TRBJ2-2; 9 bases agree with TRBD1. The CDR3 sequence is 16 residues long. V lost 3 bases to trimming and J lost 7 bases; unmatched junction nucleotides: 9. Germline loops: CDR1 SGHVS, CDR2 FQNEAQ. CDR3 in DNA: TGTGCCAGCAGCTTTGGCACAGGGGGCGCGGTCGGGGAGCTGTTTTTT. Protein sequence: CASSFGTGGAVGELFF. Complete variable domain (other parts from reference TRBV7-8 and TRBJ2-2): GAGVSQSPRYKVAKRGQDVALRCDPISGHVSLFWYQQALGQGPEFLTYFQNEAQLDKSGLPSDRFFAERPEGSVSTLKIQRTQQEDSAVYLCASSFGTGGAVGELFFGEGSRLTVL.